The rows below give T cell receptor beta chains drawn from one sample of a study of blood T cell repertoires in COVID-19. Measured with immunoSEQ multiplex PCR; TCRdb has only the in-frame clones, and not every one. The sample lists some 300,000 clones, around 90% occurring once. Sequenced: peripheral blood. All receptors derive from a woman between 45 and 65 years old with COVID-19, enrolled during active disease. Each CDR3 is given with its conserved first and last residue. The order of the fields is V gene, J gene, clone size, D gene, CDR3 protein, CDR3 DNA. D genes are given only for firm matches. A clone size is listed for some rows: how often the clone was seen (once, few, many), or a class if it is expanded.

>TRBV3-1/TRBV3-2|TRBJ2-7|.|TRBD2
CASRTSEAYEQYF
TGTGCCAGTCGGACTAGCGAGGCCTACGAGCAGTACTTC
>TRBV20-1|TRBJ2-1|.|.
CSADTGFEQFF
TGCAGTGCTGATACAGGGTTTGAGCAGTTCTTC
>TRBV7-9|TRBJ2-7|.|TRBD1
CASSSRGQGLKQYF
TGTGCCAGCAGCTCTCGGGGACAGGGGCTTAAGCAGTACTTC
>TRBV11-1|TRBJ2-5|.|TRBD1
CASSSGQGRETQYF
TGTGCCAGCAGTTCCGGACAGGGAAGAGAGACCCAGTACTTC
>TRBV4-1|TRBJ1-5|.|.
CASSHPPMGGESNQPQHF
TGCGCCAGCAGCCACCCACCTATGGGGGGGGAGAGCAATCAGCCCCAGCATTTT
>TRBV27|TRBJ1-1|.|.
CASSHKGTLNTEAFF
TGTGCCAGCAGTCACAAAGGGACTCTTAACACTGAAGCTTTCTTT
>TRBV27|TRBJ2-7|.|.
CASSLSENYEQYF
TGTGCCAGCAGCCTCAGCGAAAACTACGAGCAGTACTTC
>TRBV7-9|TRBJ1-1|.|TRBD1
CASRKQDRGGTEAFF
TGTGCCAGCAGGAAACAGGACAGGGGTGGCACTGAAGCTTTCTTT
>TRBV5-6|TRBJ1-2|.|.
CASSSRWGSFYGYTF
TGTGCCAGCAGCTCGAGGTGGGGCAGTTTCTATGGCTACACCTTC
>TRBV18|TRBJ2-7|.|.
CASSRDNSQEQYF
TGTGCCAGCTCCCGGGACAACAGCCAGGAGCAGTACTTC
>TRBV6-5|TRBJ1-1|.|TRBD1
CASSTPRTGGRAFF
TGTGCCAGCAGTACCCCCCGGACAGGGGGCAGAGCTTTCTTT
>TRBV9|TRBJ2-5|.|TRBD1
CASSVGTGGMETQYF
TGTGCCAGCAGCGTAGGGACAGGGGGAATGGAGACCCAGTACTTC
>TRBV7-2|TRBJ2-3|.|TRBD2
CASGVAGLDTQYF
TGTGCCAGCGGGGTAGCGGGACTAGATACGCAGTATTTT
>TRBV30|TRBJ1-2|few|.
CAWSVRQAHGYTF
TGTGCCTGGAGTGTAAGGCAGGCTCATGGCTACACCTTC
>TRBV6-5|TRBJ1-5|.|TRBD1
CASGQGKHQPQHF
TGTGCCTCCGGACAGGGCAAGCATCAGCCCCAGCATTTT
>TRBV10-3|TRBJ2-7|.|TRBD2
CAISESRLLAGSSYEQYF
TGTGCCATCAGTGAGTCAAGGTTACTAGCGGGGAGCTCCTACGAGCAGTACTTC
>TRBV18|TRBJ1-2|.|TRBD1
CASSPSDRGNLGYTF
TGTGCCAGCTCACCGTCGGACAGGGGAAATCTTGGCTACACCTTC
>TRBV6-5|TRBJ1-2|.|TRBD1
CASSYEGAHGYTF
TGTGCCAGCAGTTACGAGGGGGCGCATGGCTACACCTTC
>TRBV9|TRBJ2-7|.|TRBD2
CASSVWRPGLAGYSYEQYF
TGTGCCAGCAGCGTATGGAGGCCTGGACTAGCGGGGTACTCCTACGAGCAGTACTTC
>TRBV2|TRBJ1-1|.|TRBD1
CASTPDRVGTEAFF
TGTGCCAGCACGCCTGACAGGGTCGGCACTGAAGCTTTCTTT
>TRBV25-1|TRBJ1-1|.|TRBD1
CASSGDRRNTEAFF
TGTGCCAGCAGTGGGGACAGGAGGAACACTGAAGCTTTCTTT
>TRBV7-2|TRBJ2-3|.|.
CASSLRGLATDTQYF
TGTGCCAGCAGCCTCCGAGGGCTAGCCACAGATACGCAGTATTTT
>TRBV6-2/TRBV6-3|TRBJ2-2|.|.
CASSPLAPGTGELFF
TGTGCCAGCAGCCCGCTGGCGCCGGGAACCGGGGAGCTGTTTTTT
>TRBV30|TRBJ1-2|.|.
CASPVWYGYTF
TGTGCAAGCCCCGTTTGGTATGGCTACACCTTC
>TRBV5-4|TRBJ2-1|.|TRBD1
CASSFPQGKNEQFF
TGTGCCAGCAGCTTCCCACAGGGGAAGAATGAGCAGTTCTTC
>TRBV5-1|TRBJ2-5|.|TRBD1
CASSSRDRGGKETQYF
TGCGCCAGCAGCTCCCGGGACAGGGGAGGGAAAGAGACCCAGTACTTC
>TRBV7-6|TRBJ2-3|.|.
CASSLRLAGLGTDTQYF
TGTGCCAGCAGCTTAAGGTTGGCGGGACTGGGTACAGATACGCAGTATTTT
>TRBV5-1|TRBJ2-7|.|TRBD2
CASSPRTSGSFEQYF
TGCGCCAGCAGCCCAAGGACTAGCGGGAGTTTCGAGCAGTACTTC
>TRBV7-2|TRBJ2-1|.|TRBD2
CASTPGGSGSYEQFF
TGTGCCAGCACCCCAGGTGGGAGCGGGAGCTATGAGCAGTTCTTC
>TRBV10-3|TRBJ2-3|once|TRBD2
CAIRPLAGGPGDTQYF
TGTGCCATCAGACCCCTAGCGGGAGGGCCGGGAGATACGCAGTATTTT
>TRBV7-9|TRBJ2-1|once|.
CASSPTRSGEQFF
TGTGCCAGCAGCCCCACTAGGTCGGGTGAGCAGTTCTTC
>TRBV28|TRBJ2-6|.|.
CASRVGDSSGANVLTF
TGTGCCAGCAGGGTCGGGGATAGCTCTGGGGCCAACGTCCTGACTTTC
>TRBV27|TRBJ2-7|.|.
CASSLLSGLNEQYF
TGTGCCAGCAGTTTATTATCAGGGTTGAACGAGCAGTACTTC
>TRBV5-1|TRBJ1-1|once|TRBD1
CASSRDSMNTEAFF
TGCGCCAGCAGCAGGGACAGCATGAACACTGAAGCTTTCTTT
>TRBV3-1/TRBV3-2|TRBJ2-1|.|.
CASSQGAHNEQFF
TGTGCCAGCAGCCAAGGGGCCCACAATGAGCAGTTCTTC
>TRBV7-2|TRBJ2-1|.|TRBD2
CASSIHLAGGYNEQFF
TGTGCCAGCAGCATCCACTTAGCGGGAGGGTACAATGAGCAGTTCTTC